The 4 T cell receptor beta chains presented below share a single source sample, sequenced in a study of T-cell reconstitution after alpha-beta-depleted transplantation in children. Unique molecular identifiers were incorporated when the TCRbeta library was constructed. TCRdb called the PCR reads again in MiXCR, with one record for every CDR3 protein. This repertoire shows some 340,000 distinct CDR3 sequences, about a tenth found once; its top ten account for 2% to 2.5%. This specimen was PBMCs from the stem cell graft donor, taken from the stem cell graft. Receptors originate from a human donor who donated a stem cell graft to a child with acute lymphoblastic leukemia.

V and J are TRBV27 and TRBJ2-1; TRBD1 aligns across 9 bases. V shed 7 bases and J 4 bases; nucleotides not matched to a gene: 8. Looked up from germline, CDR1 is MNHEY and CDR2 is SMNVEV (reference sequence). The CDR3 consists of 15 residues. CDR3 in DNA: TGTGCCAGCACCTTCCGACAGGGGGAGTACAATGAGCAGTTCTTC. Translation: CASTFRQGEYNEQFF.

With regard to this clonotype: The germline gene is not matched at one end of the junction; a read error may be the cause. Here the CDR3 reads CASSFLGNEHFF. CDR3 DNA sequence: TGTGCCAGCAGCTTTCTAGGCAATGAGCATTTCTTC. The chain uses TRBV9 and TRBJ2-1; D gene unclear. The CDR3 is 12 residues long. Per the germline V gene, CDR1 is SGDLS and CDR2 is YYNGEE.

This sequence joins TRBV27 and TRBJ2-1; a possible D gene is TRBD1 (6 bases). Germline CDR1 and CDR2: MNHEY and SMNVEV (reference sequence). V lost 6 bases to trimming and J lost 8 bases, with 14 bases between them. The CDR3 spans 13 residues. This chain's CDR3 is CASSLQGQDEQFF. The DNA of the CDR3 is TGTGCCAGCAGCCTACAGGGCCAGGATGAGCAGTTCTTC.

This clonotype showed up many times. Here the CDR3 reads CASSLDINYGYTF. The DNA of the CDR3 is TGTGCCAGCAGCTTAGACATTAACTATGGCTACACCTTC. This sequence joins TRBV11-2 and TRBJ1-2, with unresolved D. The V and J ends lost 0 bases and 1 base respectively, with 3 bases between them. CDR3 size: 13 residues. In germline, CDR1 is SGHAT, CDR2 FQNNGV.